Included here is one T cell receptor (beta chain) sequence, with context. The antigen is undetermined. Germline V gene sequence: CDR1 WSHSY, CDR2 SAAADI. The V segment lost 9 bases and the J segment 6 bases; nucleotides outside the gene matches: 9. This CDR3 is 15 amino acids long. The record originates from a study of identical twins. General study points: The presence of invariant MAIT and iNKT cells could partly confound analyses of zero-insertion sequences.

TCRdb recomputed calls from the 5' RACE reads with MiXCR, one row per CDR3 protein. The sample yields about 490,000 distinct CDR3 sequences, approximately 16% seen once. The same specimen was also included in a second study, on yellow fever vaccine responses in identical twins.

The sample was CD4+ T cells sorted from blood. This chain connects TRBV10-2 to TRBJ2-2; 11 bases are shared with TRBD1. The source of this sequence is a woman in her late teens or twenties in good health. Here the CDR3 DNA reads TGCGCCAGAGCTCGCGGACAGGGGGCCCCCGGGGAGCTGTTTTTT. Residues: CARARGQGAPGELFF.